Following are 6 T cell receptor beta chains from one sample sequenced in a study of blood T cell repertoires in COVID-19. The data were produced by immunoSEQ multiplex PCR, yet TCRdb's version contains in-frame clones alone and is incomplete. The sample lists about 170,000 clones, roughly 88% occurring once. Sequences were obtained from peripheral blood. These receptors were obtained from a man aged 55 to 70 who had recovered from COVID-19.

V gene TRBV7-9 combines with J gene TRBJ2-1, with D possibly TRBD1 on 6 matching bases. V lost 4 bases and J lost 6, with 16 bases in between. The CDR3 is 15 amino acids. The germline V gene has CDR1 SEHNR and CDR2 FQNEAQ (reference sequence). For the CDR3, the DNA is TGTGCCAGCAGCTCCCGACAGGTCCGGAGCAATGAGCAGTTCTTC. Protein product: CASSSRQVRSNEQFF.

CDR3 protein: CAIRKRGDGGGPSTGELFF. The CDR3 bases are TGTGCCATCCGAAAACGGGGGGACGGCGGGGGCCCGAGCACCGGGGAGCTGTTTTTT. The chain recombines TRBV10-3 with TRBJ2-2; TRBD2 might be the D (7 bases). Germline CDR1 ENHRY, CDR2 SYGVKD. The V end lost 8 bases, the J end lost 4 bases, and 29 bases lay between the germline ends. This CDR3 region has 19 residues.

The chain has TRBV19 and TRBJ1-6; D unresolved. This CDR3 region has 18 residues. With 1 base removed from V and 4 bases from J, the gap between germline ends came to 17 bases. Germline CDR1 LNHDA, CDR2 SQIVND (reference sequence). The CDR3 region has the DNA TGTGCCAGTAGTATAGTAGCGTCAGGATCACGATATAATTCACCCCTCCACTTT. This codes for CASSIVASGSRYNSPLHF.

This chain joins TRBV6-5 and TRBJ1-1; D remains ambiguous. The ends were cut back, 6 bases at V and 6 bases at J, with 11 bases in the middle. The CDR3 runs to 12 residues. Germline V CDR1 and CDR2: MNHEY, SVGAGI. CDR3 sequence reads: CASRGGFPEAFF. The CDR3 DNA sequence: TGTGCCAGCAGGGGCGGGTTCCCTGAAGCTTTCTTT.

The chain carries TRBV6-5 and TRBJ1-2; a possible D gene is TRBD1 (6 bases). CDR1 and CDR2 (germline): MNHEY, SVGAGI. The CDR3 loop spans 13 amino acids. Trimming left V 4 bases short and J 7 bases short, with 13 bases between. CDR3 nucleotide sequence: TGTGCCAGCAGTTTACAGGGAAATGCTGGCTACACCTTC. Amino acid sequence: CASSLQGNAGYTF.

This chain connects TRBV28 to TRBJ2-4; 7 bases are a match to TRBD2. The CDR3 loop spans 13 amino acids. Germline V gene data show CDR1 as MDHEN and CDR2 as SYDVKM. V was clipped by 8 bases and J by 1 base; unmatched bases: 2. CDR3 nucleotide sequence: TGTGCCAGCGGGGGGGAGGCCAAAAACATTCAGTACTTC. Residues: CASGGEAKNIQYF.